These 27 T cell receptor beta chains were all obtained from the same sample, sequenced in a study of blood T cell repertoires in COVID-19. Clones were sequenced by immunoSEQ multiplex PCR, and TCRdb holds only the in-frame ones, with some missing. The repertoire holds approximately 300,000 clones, with around four fifths as singletons. Sample: peripheral blood. The receptors were sampled from a woman between 45 and 65 years old with active or convalescent COVID-19.

This sequence joins TRBV19 and TRBJ2-7, with 8 nucleotides matching TRBD1. The trim removed 5 bases at V and 3 bases at J, leaving 6 bases unmatched. The CDR3 sequence is 14 residues long. Germline assignment: CDR1 LNHDA and CDR2 SQIVND (reference sequence). This CDR3 is CASSGQGAFYEQYF. In DNA form, the CDR3 reads TGTGCCAGTAGTGGTCAGGGGGCTTTCTACGAGCAGTACTTC. The full variable domain, completed using reference TRBV19 and TRBJ2-7, is DGGITQSPKYLFRKEGQNVTLSCEQNLNHDAMYWYRQDPGQGLRLIYYSQIVNDFQKGDIAEGYSVSREKKESFPLTVTSAQKNPTAFYLCASSGQGAFYEQYFGPGTRLTVT.

The chain is built from TRBV28 and TRBJ1-1, with D unresolved. Germline V lookup: CDR1 MDHEN, CDR2 SYDVKM. V shed 4 bases and J shed 1 base, with 7 bases lying between them. The CDR3 is 13 residues long. CDR3: CASSSPGNTEAFF. The CDR3 DNA is TGTGCCAGCAGTTCCCCAGGGAACACTGAAGCTTTCTTT.

The V and J genes are TRBV25-1 and TRBJ2-1; D perhaps matches TRBD2 (5 bases). The CDR3 has 15 amino acids. V dropped 3 bases and J dropped 2 bases, with 11 bases sitting between them. Per germline, CDR1 MGHDK and CDR2 SYGVNS. CDR3 protein: CASSDVGLTYNEQFF. As DNA, the CDR3 is TGTGCCAGCAGTGATGTTGGACTGACCTACAATGAGCAGTTCTTC.

J is TRBJ1-2 and V is TRBV2; D not resolved. V was trimmed by 7 bases and J by 2 bases, leaving 17 bases between them. Germline lookup yields CDR1 SNHLY and CDR2 FYNNEI. This CDR3 comprises 15 residues. This chain's CDR3 is CASTAFATSNYGYTF. CDR3 bases: TGTGCCAGCACCGCCTTCGCGACAAGCAACTATGGCTACACCTTC.

The chain combines TRBV29-1 with TRBJ1-2; D perhaps matches TRBD1 (6 bases). Germline V gives CDR1 SQVTM, CDR2 ANQGSEA. This CDR3 region has 11 residues. V lost 7 bases, J lost 5 bases, and 11 bases lay in between. CDR3 sequence reads: CSAGGAYGYTF. The CDR3 coding sequence is TGCAGCGCGGGGGGGGCGTATGGCTACACCTTC.

The chain employs TRBV4-1 and TRBJ2-7; D not certain. The CDR3 loop spans 15 amino acids. V was clipped by 0 bases and J by 2 bases, with 11 bases between them. Germline lookup yields CDR1 MGHRA and CDR2 YSYEKL. CDR3 residues: CASSQDRLPTYEQYF. Here the CDR3 DNA reads TGCGCCAGCAGCCAAGATAGACTGCCCACCTACGAGCAGTACTTC.

This chain links TRBV6-2 or TRBV6-3 with TRBJ1-1; D is possibly TRBD1 (6 bases). V lost 2 bases to trimming and J lost 0 bases, with 13 bases between them. CDR1 and CDR2 from the germline V gene are MNHEY and SVGEGT. This CDR3 is 16 amino acids long. The CDR3 coding sequence is TGTGCCAGCAGTTACCAAGACGGACAGTTGAACACTGAAGCTTTCTTT. Protein: CASSYQDGQLNTEAFF.

The V call is TRBV2, the J call TRBJ2-1, with 9 positions matching TRBD2. After removal of 3 bases from V and 12 bases from J, the junction contained 9 bases not matched to a gene. CDR3 size: 14 residues. CDR1 and CDR2 (germline): SNHLY, FYNNEI. The CDR3, as DNA: TGTGCCAGCAGTGAGTCTAGCGGGACCCGGGGGCAGTTCTTC. The encoded protein is CASSESSGTRGQFF.

This chain connects TRBV7-9 to TRBJ1-2, with 11 bases identical to TRBD1. Per germline, CDR1 SEHNR and CDR2 FQNEAQ (reference sequence). Trimming removed 5 bases from V and 6 bases from J; junction bases left unmatched: 8. The CDR3 is 15 amino acids. CDR3 nucleotide sequence: TGTGCCAGCAGCAAGCCGGGACAGGGGGTCCATGGCTACACCTTC. Protein product: CASSKPGQGVHGYTF.

This clone has at least ten counts. The chain recombines TRBV27 with TRBJ2-1; 7 bases are a match to TRBD1. Germline CDR1 and CDR2: MNHEY and SMNVEV (reference sequence). This CDR3 is built from 14 residues. V lost 5 bases to trimming and J lost 5 bases; unmatched junction nucleotides: 6. The CDR3 DNA sequence: TGTGCCAGCAGTCGGACAGGCCATGACAATGAGCAGTTCTTC. Protein: CASSRTGHDNEQFF.

The rearrangement uses TRBV7-3 and TRBJ2-3, with D unclear. The CDR3 is 13 amino acids. The V end lost 1 base, the J end lost 6 bases, and 8 bases lay between the germline ends. Germline CDR1 is SGHTA and CDR2 is FQGTGA. The CDR3 coding sequence is TGTGCCAGCAGCTTAAGCGGTCCGGATACGCAGTATTTT. It encodes CASSLSGPDTQYF.

The chain uses TRBV10-3 and TRBJ1-4, with 11 positions matching TRBD1. Trimming at V came to 2 bases and at J to 0 bases, leaving 5 bases not matched to a gene. The germline CDR1 and CDR2 sequences are ENHRY and SYGVKD. The CDR3 contains 18 residues. CDR3 nucleotide sequence: TGTGCCATCAGTGAGGGACAGGGGGCCTTTGCAACTAATGAAAAACTGTTTTTT. Translated: CAISEGQGAFATNEKLFF.

This clone was seen just once. The V call is TRBV2, the J call TRBJ2-5; D possibly corresponds to TRBD2 (6 bases). This CDR3 comprises 18 residues. Germline assignment: CDR1 SNHLY and CDR2 FYNNEI. V lost 3 bases, J lost 2 bases, and 22 bases lay in between. The CDR3 is CASSDSAWVAVRQETQYF. CDR3 nucleotides: TGTGCCAGCAGTGACAGCGCCTGGGTAGCGGTTAGACAAGAGACCCAGTACTTC.

The rearrangement links TRBV5-1 to TRBJ2-1; 13 bases align to TRBD2. This CDR3 region has 16 residues. V lost 3 bases, J lost 10 bases, and 10 bases stayed unmatched. Per the germline V gene, CDR1 is SGHRS and CDR2 is YFSETQ. The CDR3, as DNA: TGCGCCAGCAGCTCCACCGGACTAGCGGGAGTGGAGGAGCAGTTCTTC. Its translation: CASSSTGLAGVEEQFF.

The V gene is TRBV14, the J gene TRBJ2-3; TRBD2 might be the D (6 bases). Germline assignment: CDR1 SGHDN and CDR2 FVKESK. Trimming took 7 bases from V and 2 from J, leaving 16 bases between them. The CDR3 length is 15 residues. The CDR3: CASTWGEGPTDTQYF. The CDR3 DNA sequence: TGTGCCAGCACATGGGGGGAAGGGCCCACAGATACGCAGTATTTT.

The chain employs TRBV10-1 and TRBJ1-1; 8 bases agree with TRBD1. V lost 11 bases and J lost 4; bases outside the gene matches: 9. Germline CDR1 reads WNHNN; CDR2 reads SYGVQD (reference sequence). The CDR3 contains 13 residues. CDR3 nucleotides: TGCGCCTCCCAAGCGGACAGGGCCACTGAAGCTTTCTTT. This encodes CASQADRATEAFF.

This chain uses TRBV7-3 with TRBJ1-1; 9 positions agree with TRBD1. Germline CDR1 is SGHTA and CDR2 is FQGTGA. CDR3 size: 16 residues. Unmatched junction bases numbered 5, after V lost 1 base and J lost 2 bases. In DNA, the CDR3 is TGTGCCAGCAGCTTAAACAGGGGGCAACCCAACACTGAAGCTTTCTTT. Translation gives CASSLNRGQPNTEAFF.

The J gene is TRBJ2-1, the V gene TRBV6-7; 7 bases match TRBD2. TRBV6-7 is recorded as an ORF, its role being uncertain. The CDR3 totals 15 residues. V was clipped by 7 bases and J by 5 bases; unmatched bases: 11. CDR3 loop: CASTVLATVDNEQFF. DNA of the CDR3: TGTGCCAGCACCGTACTAGCGACCGTTGACAATGAGCAGTTCTTC.

The chain links TRBV20-1 to TRBJ1-2, with D uncertain. CDR1 and CDR2 from the germline V gene are DFQATT and SNEGSKA (reference sequence). Deletions cut 6 bases from V and 6 bases from J, with 8 bases between. The CDR3 totals 10 residues. The CDR3 region is CSALENGYTF. CDR3 bases: TGCAGTGCGCTCGAGAATGGCTACACCTTC.

CDR3 region: CASSQDMTREQYF. CDR3 coding DNA: TGTGCCAGCAGCCAAGATATGACGCGGGAGCAGTACTTC. The J gene is TRBJ2-7, the V gene TRBV4-2, with no clear D. The CDR3 is 13 residues long. Germline-derived CDR1 and CDR2 are LGHNA and YNFKEQ. The germline V and J ends were trimmed by 0 bases and 7 bases, with 10 bases remaining between them.

The table lists this clone with a few counts. V gene TRBV6-1 combines with J gene TRBJ1-6; D unclear. V was cut by 1 base and J by 7 bases, with 5 bases left in between. CDR1 is MNHNS, CDR2 SASEGT, per germline. This CDR3 is 13 amino acids long. CDR3 in amino acids: CASSEGVNSPLHF. CDR3 DNA: TGTGCCAGCAGTGAAGGAGTCAATTCACCCCTCCACTTT.

This clone was seen once. V gene TRBV3-1 (or the pseudogene TRBV3-2) combines with J gene TRBJ2-7, with 12 nucleotides matching TRBD2. The V and J ends lost 4 bases and 7 bases, in that order; junction bases with no gene match: 11. From germline, CDR1 is LGHDT and CDR2 YNNKEL (reference sequence). The CDR3 is 16 amino acids. The CDR3 sequence: CASSLYTTSGSEEQYF. The CDR3 region has the DNA TGTGCCAGCAGCCTGTATACGACTAGCGGGAGTGAAGAGCAGTACTTC.

This clone was detected only once. This chain links TRBV12-2 with TRBJ2-7; the D call of TRBD2 is as the table states it, not checked on the DNA. TRBV12-2 is a listed pseudogene. The CDR3 contains 18 residues. CDR3 sequence (DNA): TGTGCAAGTCGCTTAGCGCCAGGAGCGGGAGATTTGAAGAGCGAGCAGTACTTC. This translates into CASRLAPGAGDLKSEQYF.

This chain links TRBV6-1 with TRBJ1-2, with D uncertain. The length of the CDR3 is 15 residues. Per the germline V gene, CDR1 is MNHNS and CDR2 is SASEGT. The V and J ends lost 2 bases and 2 bases respectively, with 12 bases between them. Here the CDR3 DNA reads TGTGCCAGCAGTGAAATCCAGACACTCAACTATGGCTACACCTTC. It encodes CASSEIQTLNYGYTF.

The chain carries TRBV19 and TRBJ2-1; no clear D gene. The CDR3 runs 14 residues. Looked up from germline, CDR1 is LNHDA and CDR2 is SQIVND (reference sequence). With 10 bases removed from V and 0 bases from J, the gap between germline ends came to 13 bases. CDR3 coding DNA: TGTGCCACCCGAGAGAGGAGCTCCTACAATGAGCAGTTCTTC. Protein: CATRERSSYNEQFF.

The chain links TRBV5-5 to TRBJ1-1; D not resolved. CDR3 length equals 12 residues. Between the trimmed V and J ends, which lost 4 bases and 4 bases, there was a span of 8 bases. Germline V gives CDR1 SGHKS, CDR2 YYEKEE (reference sequence). CDR3 nucleotide sequence: TGTGCCAGCAGCCTGCGGAGCACTGAAGCTTTCTTT. This encodes CASSLRSTEAFF.

The chain couples TRBV12-5 to TRBJ2-7, with a possible D match to TRBD2 (6 bases). Germline V CDR1 and CDR2: LGHNT, FRNRAP. The CDR3 totals 13 residues. The V end was cut by 4 bases, the J end by 2 bases, with 9 bases between. The CDR3 here is CASGSGDTYEQYF. The DNA of the CDR3 is TGTGCTAGTGGTTCGGGGGATACCTACGAGCAGTACTTC.